This TCR beta chain emerged from a study of T-cell reconstitution after alpha-beta-depleted transplantation in children. V was pared by 2 bases and J by 3 bases, with 13 bases between. This CDR3 contains 15 residues. The authors prepared the TCRbeta library with unique molecular identifiers. Using its own MiXCR run on the PCR reads, TCRdb lists one record per CDR3 protein. The table records 350,000 to 450,000 distinct CDR3 sequences, 13% of them present only once. The table lists this clonotype with many counts. The rearrangement uses TRBV12-3 or TRBV12-4 and TRBJ1-2, with no clear D. The clonotype was recovered from a human donor who donated a stem cell graft to a child with Fanconi anemia. Sequencing was performed on PBMCs, taken from the stem cell graft. CDR3: CASSLSPVKDYGYTF. The CDR3 bases are TGTGCCAGCAGTTTATCCCCCGTGAAGGACTATGGCTACACCTTC.